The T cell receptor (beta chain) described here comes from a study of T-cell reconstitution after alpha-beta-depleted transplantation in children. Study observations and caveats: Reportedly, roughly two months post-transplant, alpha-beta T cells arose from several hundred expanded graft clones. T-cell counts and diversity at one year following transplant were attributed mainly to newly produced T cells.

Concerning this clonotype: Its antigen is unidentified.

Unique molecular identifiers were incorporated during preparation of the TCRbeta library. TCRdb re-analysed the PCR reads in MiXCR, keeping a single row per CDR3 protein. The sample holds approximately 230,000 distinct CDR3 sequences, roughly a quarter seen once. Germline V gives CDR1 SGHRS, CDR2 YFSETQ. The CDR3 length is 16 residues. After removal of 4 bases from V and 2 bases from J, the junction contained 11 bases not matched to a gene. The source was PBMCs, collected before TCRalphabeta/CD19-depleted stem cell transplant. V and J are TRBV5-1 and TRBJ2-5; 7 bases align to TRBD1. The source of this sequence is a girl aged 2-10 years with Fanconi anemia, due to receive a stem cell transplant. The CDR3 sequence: CASSPLRDSEQETQYF. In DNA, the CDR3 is TGCGCCAGCAGCCCCCTCCGGGACAGCGAACAAGAGACCCAGTACTTC.